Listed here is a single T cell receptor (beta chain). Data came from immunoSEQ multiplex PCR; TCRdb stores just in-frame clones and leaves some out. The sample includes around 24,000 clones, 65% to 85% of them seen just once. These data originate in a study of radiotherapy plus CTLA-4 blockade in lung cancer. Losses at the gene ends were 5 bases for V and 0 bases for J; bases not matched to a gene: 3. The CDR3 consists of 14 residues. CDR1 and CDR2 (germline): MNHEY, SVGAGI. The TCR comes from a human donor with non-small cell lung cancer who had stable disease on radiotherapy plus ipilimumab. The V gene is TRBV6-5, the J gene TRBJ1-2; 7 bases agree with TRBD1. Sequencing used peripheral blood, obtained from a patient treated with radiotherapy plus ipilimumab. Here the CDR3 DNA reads TGTGCCAGCAGTGCAGGGGGGACTAACTATGGCTACACCTTC. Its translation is CASSAGGTNYGYTF.